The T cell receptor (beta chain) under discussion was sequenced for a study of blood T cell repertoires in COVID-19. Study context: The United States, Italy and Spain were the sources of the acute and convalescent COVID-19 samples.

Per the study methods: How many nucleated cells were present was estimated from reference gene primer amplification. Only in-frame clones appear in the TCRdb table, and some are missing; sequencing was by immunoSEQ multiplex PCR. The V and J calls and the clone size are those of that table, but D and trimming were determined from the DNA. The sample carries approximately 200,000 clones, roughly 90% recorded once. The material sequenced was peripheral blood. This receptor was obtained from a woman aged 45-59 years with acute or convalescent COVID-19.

The CDR3 DNA sequence: TGCGCCAGCAGCTTGGGACAGGGGCCTAGGGAGCAGTACTTC. Residues: CASSLGQGPREQYF. The chain uses TRBV5-1 and TRBJ2-7, with 8 bases fitting TRBD1. V gave up 0 bases and J gave up 7 bases; unmatched junction bases: 6. CDR1 and CDR2 (germline): SGHRS, YFSETQ. The CDR3 loop spans 14 amino acids.